This TCR beta chain originates from a study of T cell repertoires in cytomegalovirus infection. As for the study in general: The authors used CMV epitopes that were HLA-C-restricted (recently identified) and HLA-B-restricted (well studied). Both a matching HLA type and CMV infection were indicated by public TCR beta signatures. The study's findings and limits: There were carriers of CMV plus the relevant HLA, and cumulative public TCR beta family frequency identified them. There were HLA-C-restricted CMV-specific TCR beta clonotypes dominating the ex vivo response.

TCRdb analysed the reads with MiXCR anew, one entry per CDR3 protein. The sample includes under 200,000 distinct CDR3 sequences, roughly 21% of them seen just once. To note about this clonotype: As yet, its antigen is unknown.

Unmatched junction bases numbered 11, after V lost 6 bases and J lost 4 bases. This CDR3 region has 16 residues. CDR1 MNHNY and CDR2 SVGAGI come from the germline V gene (reference sequence). This clonotype originated in a human donor in good health (CMV status not recorded). Some clones in this sample may be carry-over from other donors' samples. Specimen: CD8+ T cells from cultured PBMCs, collected from culture after CMV antigen stimulation. V is TRBV6-6 and J is TRBJ1-4, with 7 bases aligning to TRBD1. The CDR3 reads CASSPIQGGINEKLFF. The CDR3 DNA reads as TGTGCCAGCAGCCCAATCCAGGGGGGCATTAATGAAAAACTGTTTTTT.